One sample yielded the 7 T cell receptor beta chains listed below, sequenced in a study of blood T cell repertoires in COVID-19. TCRdb's copy holds only in-frame clones and misses some; the assay was immunoSEQ multiplex PCR. In the table there are 20,000 to 30,000 clones, around 79% of which are singletons. The sample was peripheral blood. These receptors were collected from an older man with active or convalescent COVID-19.

The chain has TRBV2 and TRBJ2-1; TRBD2 matches at 11 bases. CDR3 length: 18 amino acids. Germline V gene sequence: CDR1 SNHLY, CDR2 FYNNEI. After removal of 5 bases from V and 0 bases from J, the junction contained 9 bases not matched to a gene. In DNA form, the CDR3 reads TGTGCCAGCAGTAGGGTGACTAGCGGGGAAAGCTCCTACAATGAGCAGTTCTTC. It yields the protein CASSRVTSGESSYNEQFF.

The V call is TRBV4-3, the J call TRBJ2-7; TRBD1 agrees at 8 bases. Germline CDR1 reads LGHNA; CDR2 reads YSLEER. The junction had 10 bases not matched to a gene; V was cut back by 2 bases and J by 4 bases. The CDR3 is made up of 16 amino acids. This chain's CDR3 is CASSQWGTGGRYEQYF. The CDR3 DNA reads as TGCGCCAGCAGCCAATGGGGCACAGGGGGTCGGTACGAGCAGTACTTC.

The J gene is TRBJ1-2, the V gene TRBV4-3; D is uncertain. Deletions cut 0 bases from V and 4 bases from J, with 12 bases between. The CDR3 spans 15 residues. In germline, CDR1 is LGHNA, CDR2 YSLEER. CDR3 sequence: CASSQEVQVPYGYTF. CDR3 DNA: TGCGCCAGCAGCCAAGAGGTTCAGGTTCCCTATGGCTACACCTTC.

This clone was observed a few times. The chain has TRBV7-6 and TRBJ1-3; 9 nucleotides match TRBD1. The ends lost 5 bases at V and 4 bases at J; junction bases unmatched: 6. This CDR3 is built from 15 residues. Germline lookup yields CDR1 SGHVS and CDR2 FNYEAQ. The chain's CDR3 is CASSPGTGQGNTIYF. Here the CDR3 DNA reads TGTGCCAGCAGCCCGGGGACAGGGCAGGGAAACACCATATATTTT.

This clone showed up just a few times. The chain has TRBV5-1 and TRBJ2-7, with TRBD2 matching over 7 bases. This CDR3 contains 16 residues. Germline V gene sequence: CDR1 SGHRS, CDR2 YFSETQ. The V gene end was trimmed by 0 bases and the J gene end by 2 bases; junction bases not matched to a gene: 8. DNA of the CDR3: TGCGCCAGCAGCTTGGGGGGTAGCGGGCTAACCTACGAGCAGTACTTC. This encodes CASSLGGSGLTYEQYF.

This clone occurred once. V gene TRBV6-1 combines with J gene TRBJ1-2; weak D call: TRBD1 (5 bases). Trimming pared 2 bases from V and 14 bases from J, leaving 6 bases between. Per germline, CDR1 MNHNS and CDR2 SASEGT. This CDR3 is 9 amino acids long. CDR3 nucleotide sequence: TGTGCCAGCAGTGAAACAGGTACCTTC. It yields the protein CASSETGTF.

The V call is TRBV10-2, the J call TRBJ1-3, with TRBD1 matching 9 bases. Germline loops: CDR1 WSHSY, CDR2 SAAADI. The CDR3 consists of 15 residues. Trimming cost V 5 bases and J 4 bases; bases outside gene matches: 6. CDR3 loop: CASSWTGETGNTIYF. The CDR3 DNA is TGCGCCAGCAGTTGGACAGGGGAAACAGGAAACACCATATATTTT.